These 31 T cell receptor beta chains originate from one sample sequenced in a study of a mutant IDH1 vaccine in newly diagnosed glioma. The table came from immunoSEQ multiplex PCR; TCRdb's copy has only in-frame clones and leaves some out. The sample has over 75,000 clones, roughly 90% seen once; the top ten hold roughly 0.61%. Time point given: baseline, week 1 (first vaccination visit). The treatment here: pre-vaccination baseline after standard-of-care therapy. Sequenced here: PBMCs, sampled from a glioma patient treated with radiotherapy, temozolomide or both. These receptors were collected from a woman in her 50s with glioma.

The chain recombines TRBV7-9 with TRBJ2-7; D is unresolved. Germline values: CDR1 SEHNR, CDR2 FQNEAQ (reference sequence). Trimming removed 1 base from V and 2 bases from J, with 9 bases in between. The CDR3 covers 14 residues. The CDR3 nucleotides read TGTGCCAGCAGCTTAGTTGGGGAAACCTACGAGCAGTACTTC. Translating it yields CASSLVGETYEQYF.

About this clone: Relative to the germline gene, one junction end is altered; a read error may explain this. The rearrangement joins TRBV18 to TRBJ2-5, with D possibly matching TRBD1 (6 bases). The CDR3 loop spans 13 amino acids. The germline CDR1 and CDR2 sequences are KGHSH and LQKENI. CDR3 region: CASSPQGEESQYF. CDR3 nucleotide sequence: TGTGCCAGCTCACCACAGGGGGAAGAGAGCCAGTACTTC.

The V and J genes are TRBV5-4 and TRBJ2-1; 12 nucleotides match TRBD2. Germline CDR1 SGHNT, CDR2 YYREEE (reference sequence). The CDR3 loop spans 16 amino acids. V lost 5 bases and J lost 7; bases outside the gene matches: 10. CDR3 in amino acids: CASSPTSGSVWNEQFF. The CDR3 bases are TGTGCCAGCAGTCCGACTAGCGGGAGTGTCTGGAATGAGCAGTTCTTC.

The count of this clone is one. V usage is TRBV5-4 and J usage is TRBJ1-1; no clear D gene. CDR1 is SGHNT, CDR2 YYREEE, per germline (reference sequence). Trimming shortened V by 1 base and J by 6 bases, and 16 bases separated the two germline ends. This CDR3 region has 15 residues. CDR3 in DNA: TGTGCCAGCAGCTTGTCGGACGGAACGGGATCTGAAGCTTTCTTT. Its protein product is CASSLSDGTGSEAFF.

This clone was counted a single time. The V gene is TRBV29-1, the J gene TRBJ1-3; D uncertain. There are 13 residues in the CDR3. V dropped 3 bases and J dropped 0 bases, with 6 bases sitting between them. CDR1 SQVTM and CDR2 ANQGSEA come from the germline V gene. CDR3: CSVEVNSGNTIYF. Written as DNA, the CDR3 is TGCAGCGTTGAGGTTAACTCTGGAAACACCATATATTTT.

This rearrangement joins TRBV10-2 to TRBJ2-2, with D possibly matching TRBD1 (7 bases). V was cut by 4 bases and J by 5 bases, with 17 bases left in between. This CDR3 region has 16 residues. Germline V gene lookup returns CDR1 WSHSY and CDR2 SAAADI. The CDR3 is CASSGVQGRHTGELFF. The CDR3 DNA is TGCGCCAGCAGTGGCGTACAGGGGAGGCATACCGGGGAGCTGTTTTTT.

The chain has TRBV2 and TRBJ1-6; D gene unclear. In germline, CDR1 is SNHLY, CDR2 FYNNEI. The CDR3 loop spans 13 amino acids. Trimming left V 4 bases short and J 8 bases short, with 9 bases between. CDR3 sequence reads: CASSVDGDSPLHF. Here the CDR3 DNA reads TGTGCCAGCAGTGTGGACGGGGATTCACCCCTCCACTTT. Full variable domain (outside the CDR3, taken from reference TRBV2 and TRBJ1-6): EPEVTQTPSHQVTQMGQEVILRCVPISNHLYFYWYRQILGQKVEFLVSFYNNEISEKSEIFDDQFSVERPDGSNFTLKIRSTKLEDSAMYFCASSVDGDSPLHFGNGTRLTVT.

The chain links TRBV5-5 to TRBJ2-1, with D unclear. Germline V gene data show CDR1 as SGHKS and CDR2 as YYEKEE (reference sequence). The V and J ends lost 4 bases and 5 bases respectively, with 16 bases between them. The CDR3 has 15 residues. The CDR3 spells CASSIRSTSNNEQFF. Here the CDR3 DNA reads TGTGCCAGCAGCATCAGGTCGACCAGTAACAATGAGCAGTTCTTC.

The J gene is TRBJ1-1, the V gene TRBV29-1, with D possibly TRBD1 on 6 matching bases. Trimming shortened V by 6 bases and J by 2 bases, and 10 bases separated the two germline ends. CDR3 length: 12 residues. CDR1 and CDR2 from the germline V gene are SQVTM and ANQGSEA. For the CDR3, the DNA is TGCAGCGTCAGGGGACGAAACACTGAAGCTTTCTTT. Translated: CSVRGRNTEAFF.

The chain is built from TRBV29-1 and TRBJ1-1; tentatively, D is TRBD1 (5 bases). The V end lost 7 bases, the J end lost 4 bases, and 16 bases lay between the germline ends. The CDR3 spans 13 residues. The V gene's germline CDR1 is SQVTM and CDR2 ANQGSEA. CDR3 region: CSAGRQGITEAFF. CDR3 DNA: TGCAGCGCTGGGCGGCAGGGAATCACTGAAGCTTTCTTT.

The V gene is TRBV19, the J gene TRBJ2-3, with TRBD2 matching 8 bases. Germline CDR1 reads LNHDA; CDR2 reads SQIVND (reference sequence). The CDR3 consists of 16 residues. With V trimmed by 6 bases and J by 0 bases, 8 bases remained unmatched. CDR3 coding DNA: TGTGCCAGTAGCTCTAGCGGGTTAACAAGCACAGATACGCAGTATTTT. Its translation is CASSSSGLTSTDTQYF.

V and J are TRBV6-5 and TRBJ2-5; 7 nucleotides agree with TRBD1. The junction had 7 bases not matched to a gene; V was cut back by 10 bases and J by 2 bases. This CDR3 has 13 amino acids. Germline loops: CDR1 MNHEY, CDR2 SVGAGI. DNA for the CDR3: TGTGCCACCCGACAGGGACCGCAAGAGACCCAGTACTTC. Its protein product is CATRQGPQETQYF.

The chain uses TRBV18 and TRBJ2-7; D possibly corresponds to TRBD1 (5 bases). The CDR3 runs to 14 residues. V was trimmed by 6 bases and J by 0 bases, leaving 12 bases between them. Germline CDR1 is KGHSH and CDR2 is LQKENI. In nucleotides, the CDR3 is TGTGCCAGCTCCCCTTTCAGGGACTCCTACGAGCAGTACTTC. This translates into CASSPFRDSYEQYF.

The chain carries TRBV2 and TRBJ2-3; possibly TRBD1 for D (6 bases). The CDR3 consists of 17 residues. Per germline, CDR1 SNHLY and CDR2 FYNNEI. The CDR3 here is CATSANGGPHSTDTQYF. The CDR3 nucleotides read TGTGCAACCAGTGCCAATGGGGGCCCTCATAGCACAGATACGCAGTATTTT.

The chain joins TRBV6-5 to TRBJ2-3; maybe TRBD1 (6 bases). The V gene lost 6 bases and the J gene lost 4 bases, with 17 bases spanning the gap. This CDR3 is 15 amino acids long. Germline CDR1 is MNHEY and CDR2 is SVGAGI. The CDR3, as DNA: TGTGCCAGCAGCTACCGTAGGACAGAATCAGATACGCAGTATTTT. As protein: CASSYRRTESDTQYF.

The rearrangement links TRBV6-5 to TRBJ2-5; D remains ambiguous. Between the trimmed V and J ends, which lost 0 bases and 0 bases, there was a span of 11 bases. The CDR3 loop spans 16 amino acids. In germline, CDR1 is MNHEY, CDR2 SVGAGI. DNA of the CDR3: TGTGCCAGCAGTTACTCGATAACTGGGAACCAAGAGACCCAGTACTTC. This translates into CASSYSITGNQETQYF.

This clone has only one observation. The rearrangement uses TRBV28 and TRBJ2-6; D perhaps matches TRBD1 (6 bases). V shed 4 bases and J shed 4 bases, with 11 bases lying between them. Germline assignment: CDR1 MDHEN and CDR2 SYDVKM. The CDR3 totals 15 residues. The CDR3 nucleotides are TGTGCCAGCAGTTCCAGGGGTACCGGGGCCAACGTCCTGACTTTC. Its translation: CASSSRGTGANVLTF.

This sequence joins TRBV27 and TRBJ2-7, with D uncertain. Trimming cost V 3 bases and J 3 bases, with 9 bases left between them. The CDR3 loop spans 13 amino acids. Per germline, CDR1 MNHEY and CDR2 SMNVEV (reference sequence). In nucleotides, the CDR3 is TGTGCCAGCAGTTTGAACGCCGTCTACGAGCAGTACTTC. Protein: CASSLNAVYEQYF.

The chain links TRBV4-2 to TRBJ2-5; D call uncertain. The CDR3 loop spans 14 amino acids. The V and J ends lost 0 bases and 0 bases respectively, with 5 bases between them. Germline lookup yields CDR1 LGHNA and CDR2 YNFKEQ. CDR3 DNA sequence: TGTGCCAGCAGCCAAGATTGGTACCAAGAGACCCAGTACTTC. Translated: CASSQDWYQETQYF.

This sequence joins TRBV9 and TRBJ2-7; D could derive from TRBD1 or TRBD2 (6 bases each). V was pared by 4 bases and J by 2 bases, with 19 bases between. The CDR3 loop spans 16 amino acids. Per germline, CDR1 SGDLS and CDR2 YYNGEE. CDR3 in amino acids: CASSPSKGGSAYEQYF. The CDR3 bases are TGTGCCAGCAGCCCTAGCAAGGGGGGCAGCGCCTACGAGCAGTACTTC.

The chain joins TRBV25-1 to TRBJ2-3; D might be TRBD2 (5 bases). V was trimmed by 5 bases and J by 0 bases, leaving 15 bases between them. This CDR3 is built from 16 residues. Germline V gene sequence: CDR1 MGHDK, CDR2 SYGVNS. This chain's CDR3 is CASSLTRRTSTDTQYF. The CDR3 bases are TGTGCCAGCAGTTTAACGAGACGGACTAGCACAGATACGCAGTATTTT.

The chain combines TRBV6-1 with TRBJ2-7; D call uncertain. Germline CDR1 reads MNHNS; CDR2 reads SASEGT. The CDR3 runs 14 residues. V was pared by 3 bases and J by 2 bases, with 11 bases between. The CDR3 DNA sequence: TGTGCCAGCAGTGATCCCCCGGCAGCCTACGAGCAGTACTTC. Its translation is CASSDPPAAYEQYF.

The V and J genes are TRBV27 and TRBJ1-5; D gene ambiguous. Germline loops: CDR1 MNHEY, CDR2 SMNVEV (reference sequence). Trimming stripped 2 bases from V and 7 bases from J, with 9 bases between. The CDR3 runs to 13 residues. CDR3 in amino acids: CASSLERGQPQHF. CDR3 nucleotides: TGTGCCAGCAGTTTAGAACGTGGGCAGCCCCAGCATTTT.

The chain links TRBV5-1 to TRBJ1-1; 7 bases agree with TRBD1. Unmatched junction bases numbered 6, after V lost 0 bases and J lost 4 bases. CDR3 size: 15 residues. Per the germline V gene, CDR1 is SGHRS and CDR2 is YFSETQ. The CDR3 reads CASSLVGGGITEAFF. DNA for the CDR3: TGCGCCAGCAGCTTGGTTGGAGGGGGCATCACTGAAGCTTTCTTT.

The gene calls are TRBV10-3 and TRBJ1-2; TRBD1 agrees at 11 bases. V was pared by 6 bases and J by 3 bases, with 9 bases of the junction left unmatched. Germline V CDR1 and CDR2: ENHRY, SYGVKD. The CDR3 runs 16 residues. CDR3 amino acids: CAIREGQGGSDYGYTF. The CDR3, as DNA: TGTGCCATCAGGGAGGGACAGGGGGGAAGCGACTATGGCTACACCTTC.

Only one count was recorded for this clone. CDR3: CASSQGQGIDYGYTF. The DNA of the CDR3 is TGCGCCAGCAGCCAGGGACAGGGAATCGACTATGGCTACACCTTC. The J gene is TRBJ1-2, the V gene TRBV4-1, with 9 positions matching TRBD1. Trimming removed 3 bases from V and 3 bases from J; junction bases left unmatched: 5. The CDR3 is 15 amino acids. The germline CDR1 and CDR2 sequences are MGHRA and YSYEKL.

This rearrangement joins TRBV5-4 to TRBJ2-3; unclear D gene. The germline V and J ends were trimmed by 4 bases and 0 bases, with 15 bases remaining between them. Germline CDR1 reads SGHNT; CDR2 reads YYREEE (reference sequence). The CDR3 sequence is 16 residues long. CDR3 DNA sequence: TGTGCCAGCAGCCCCTTCTACATATACAGCACAGATACGCAGTATTTT. Protein: CASSPFYIYSTDTQYF. The full variable domain, completed using reference TRBV5-4 and TRBJ2-3, is ETGVTQSPTHLIKTRGQQVTLRCSSQSGHNTVSWYQQALGQGPQFIFQYYREEENGRGNFPPRFSGLQFPNYSSELNVNALELDDSALYLCASSPFYIYSTDTQYFGPGTRLTVL.

The CDR3 sequence is CASSADRERSYEQYF. CDR3 DNA: TGTGCCAGCAGTGCCGACAGGGAGCGGAGCTACGAGCAGTACTTC. The chain combines TRBV2 with TRBJ2-7; the match to TRBD1 covers 7 bases. The V and J ends lost 4 bases and 3 bases, in that order; junction bases with no gene match: 9. The germline V gene encodes CDR1 SNHLY and CDR2 FYNNEI. This CDR3 is built from 15 residues.

The chain employs TRBV6-5 and TRBJ2-7, with D possibly TRBD1 on 5 matching bases. The CDR3 is 13 residues long. Germline V gene lookup returns CDR1 MNHEY and CDR2 SVGAGI. Between the trimmed V and J ends, which lost 7 bases and 3 bases, there was a span of 13 bases. As DNA, the CDR3 is TGTGCCAGCACCAAGGGGCAGGGCTACGAGCAGTACTTC. Amino acids: CASTKGQGYEQYF.

This clone was detected only once. The V call is TRBV6-5, the J call TRBJ1-2; 8 bases align to TRBD1. The CDR3 runs to 13 residues. The germline gives CDR1 MNHEY, CDR2 SVGAGI. Trimming removed 5 bases from V and 4 bases from J; junction bases left unmatched: 3. DNA of the CDR3: TGTGCCAGCAGTCGACAGGGGAGCTATGGCTACACCTTC. Translation gives CASSRQGSYGYTF.

The chain joins TRBV7-9 to TRBJ2-1, with D possibly being TRBD2 (7 bases). Between the trimmed V and J ends, which lost 6 bases and 4 bases, there was a span of 13 bases. CDR1 and CDR2 (germline): SEHNR, FQNEAQ (reference sequence). This CDR3 contains 14 residues. The CDR3, as DNA: TGTGCCAGCAGGGGGGCGGGAGTTTACAATGAGCAGTTCTTC. It codes for CASRGAGVYNEQFF.